The text below deals with one T cell receptor (beta chain). No antigen is known for it. This sample is part of a study of regulatory T cells in long-lasting Graves disease. The V gene lost 2 bases and the J gene lost 10 bases, with 8 bases spanning the gap. The CDR3 sequence is 12 residues long. Germline V gene sequence: CDR1 MDHEN, CDR2 SYDVKM. Time point denoted: persistent/refractory GD, antithyroid drugs over 5 years with positive TRAb. PBMC RNA served as the TCR library source. Enrollment of patients was through an endocrinology department in Xi'an, China. Broader study findings: More public clonotypes were shared by persistent patients (around 2,500) than by new patients (approximately 1,000).

Arm-PCR of CDR3 regions with iRepertoire HTBI primers generated TCR beta libraries. TCRdb processed the multiplex PCR reads anew with MiXCR; each CDR3 protein has one entry. The sample carries 600,000 to 850,000 distinct CDR3 sequences, about 30% recorded once. The material sequenced was peripheral blood mononuclear cells (PBMCs), taken when the disease was refractory, from a patient treated with antithyroid drugs. The genes are TRBV28 and TRBJ1-4, with D possibly being TRBD1 (6 bases). This clonotype originated in a female donor with Graves disease. The CDR3 here is CASSLPGAKLFF. The CDR3 DNA sequence: TGTGCCAGCAGTTTACCAGGGGCAAAACTGTTTTTT. Supplemented by reference TRBV28 and TRBJ1-4, the full variable domain reads DVKVTQSSRYLVKRTGEKVFLECVQDMDHENMFWYRQDPGLGLRLIYFSYDVKMKEKGDIPEGYSVSREKKERFSLILESASTNQTSMYLCASSLPGAKLFFGSGTQLSVL.